These 24 T cell receptor beta chains share one sample of origin, sequenced in a study of T cells in narcolepsy. TCRdb keeps only in-frame clones here, not all; method: immunoSEQ multiplex PCR. The table records about 32,000 clones, over 70% of them present only once. Sequencing was performed on memory (CD45RA-) CD4+ T cells from blood. The receptors were gathered from a human donor in good health.

The rearrangement uses TRBV11-2 and TRBJ1-4, with TRBD1 matching 7 bases. From germline, CDR1 is SGHAT and CDR2 FQNNGV. The CDR3 is 13 amino acids. The trim removed 3 bases at V and 8 bases at J, leaving 3 bases unmatched. CDR3 nucleotides: TGTGCCAGCAGCTTTGGACAGGACGAAAAACTGTTTTTT. Translating it yields CASSFGQDEKLFF. The whole variable domain, filled in from reference TRBV11-2 and TRBJ1-4, reads EAGVAQSPRYKIIEKRQSVAFWCNPISGHATLYWYQQILGQGPKLLIQFQNNGVVDDSQLPKDRFSAERLKGVDSTLKIQPAKLEDSAVYLCASSFGQDEKLFFGSGTQLSVL.

The chain employs TRBV7-8 and TRBJ2-5; D is possibly TRBD2 (6 bases). The V gene lost 6 bases and the J gene lost 5 bases, with 16 bases spanning the gap. The CDR3 has 14 amino acids. CDR1 is SGHVS, CDR2 FQNEAQ, per germline. CDR3 bases: TGTGCCAGCAGATCCCTTACGGGAGTCGAGACCCAGTACTTC. Encoded protein: CASRSLTGVETQYF.

Points on this clone: The germline gene is not matched at one end of the junction; a read error may be the cause. V and J are TRBV5-4 and TRBJ2-5, with 12 positions matching TRBD2. Germline CDR1 and CDR2: SGHNT and YYREEE (reference sequence). The CDR3 has 16 amino acids. CDR3 sequence: CASSPRLAGDSEAQYF. The CDR3 nucleotides are TGTGCCAGCAGCCCAAGACTAGCGGGAGATTCAGAGGCCCAGTACTTC.

There are a few counts of this clone. The chain recombines TRBV6-5 with TRBJ1-4, with D unclear. The V gene's germline CDR1 is MNHEY and CDR2 SVGAGI. The CDR3 loop spans 11 amino acids. V shed 6 bases and J shed 5 bases, with 4 bases lying between them. The CDR3 DNA follows: TGTGCCAGCAGGCGGAATGAAAAACTGTTTTTT. This codes for CASRRNEKLFF.

CDR3 in amino acids: CASSSGGTDTQYF. DNA for the CDR3: TGTGCCAGCAGCTCAGGGGGGACAGATACGCAGTATTTT. The rearrangement uses TRBV11-3 and TRBJ2-3, with D possibly TRBD1 on 7 matching bases. From germline, CDR1 is SGHNT and CDR2 YENEEA. V was shortened by 4 bases and J by 3 bases, with 8 bases between the two germline ends. The CDR3 length is 13 residues. Full variable domain (missing parts from reference TRBV11-3 and TRBJ2-3): EAGVVQSPRYKIIEKKQPVAFWCNPISGHNTLYWYLQNLGQGPELLIRYENEEAVDDSQLPKDRFSAERLKGVDSTLKIQPAELGDSAVYLCASSSGGTDTQYFGPGTRLTVL.

The gene calls are TRBV2 and TRBJ2-5; the match to TRBD2 covers 11 bases. The germline CDR1 and CDR2 sequences are SNHLY and FYNNEI. The CDR3 contains 15 residues. V was pared by 6 bases and J by 3 bases, with 6 bases of the junction left unmatched. The CDR3 is CASRVAGGNKETQYF. CDR3 in DNA: TGTGCCAGCAGAGTAGCGGGAGGGAATAAAGAGACCCAGTACTTC.

The rearrangement joins TRBV29-1 to TRBJ2-2; D perhaps matches TRBD1 (6 bases). The germline gives CDR1 SQVTM, CDR2 ANQGSEA. V was cut by 7 bases and J by 0 bases, with 9 bases left in between. The CDR3 is 13 amino acids. CDR3 coding DNA: TGCAGCGGCCAGGGGTCGAACACCGGGGAGCTGTTTTTT. Protein sequence: CSGQGSNTGELFF.

This sequence joins TRBV6-1 and TRBJ1-4, with D tentatively TRBD1 (5 bases). Deletions cut 6 bases from V and 4 bases from J, with 9 bases between. The CDR3 has 13 residues. Germline V lookup: CDR1 MNHNS, CDR2 SASEGT. CDR3 DNA: TGTGCCAGCAGCGACAGACATAATGAAAAACTGTTTTTT. Translation: CASSDRHNEKLFF.

The genes are TRBV6-1 and TRBJ1-3; 8 bases line up with TRBD1. Germline loops: CDR1 MNHNS, CDR2 SASEGT. The CDR3 runs to 14 residues. V gave up 9 bases and J gave up 3 bases; unmatched junction bases: 7. The CDR3 sequence is CASIDRGRGNTIYF. DNA for the CDR3: TGTGCCAGTATAGACAGGGGACGTGGAAACACCATATATTTT.

This clone has a handful of counts. The chain couples TRBV19 to TRBJ1-1; no clear D gene. The CDR3 has 12 amino acids. V lost 1 base and J 11 bases, leaving 11 bases between the germline ends. Germline V gene sequence: CDR1 LNHDA, CDR2 SQIVND (reference sequence). Here the CDR3 reads CASSIAREKAFF. DNA of the CDR3: TGTGCCAGTAGTATAGCTAGGGAGAAGGCTTTCTTT.

This rearrangement joins TRBV11-2 to TRBJ1-1, with 8 nucleotides matching TRBD1. V was pared by 2 bases and J by 6 bases, with 11 bases of the junction left unmatched. Germline V gives CDR1 SGHAT, CDR2 FQNNGV. The CDR3 contains 16 residues. CDR3 nucleotides: TGTGCCAGCAGCTTAACTGGACAGGGTAATTTGGCTGAAGCTTTCTTT. Its protein product is CASSLTGQGNLAEAFF.

The chain links TRBV2 to TRBJ2-2; D gene unclear. The CDR3 is made up of 14 amino acids. The germline CDR1 and CDR2 sequences are SNHLY and FYNNEI. Trimming stripped 6 bases from V and 1 base from J, with 9 bases between. The CDR3 is CASRVWGNTGELFF. The CDR3 DNA reads TGTGCCAGCAGGGTATGGGGGAACACCGGGGAGCTGTTTTTT.

The rearrangement joins TRBV15 to TRBJ2-5, with D unresolved. CDR3 length equals 11 residues. The V end lost 10 bases, the J end lost 0 bases, and 6 bases lay between the germline ends. CDR1 and CDR2 from the germline V gene are LNHNV and YYDKDF (reference sequence). The CDR3 region has the DNA TGTGCCATTCTAAACCAAGAGACCCAGTACTTC. Translation: CAILNQETQYF.

The V and J genes are TRBV7-9 and TRBJ1-2, with D possibly being TRBD1 (6 bases). Germline lookup yields CDR1 SEHNR and CDR2 FQNEAQ (reference sequence). Trimming pared 1 base from V and 8 bases from J, leaving 20 bases between. CDR3 size: 16 residues. CDR3 in DNA: TGTGCCAGCAGCTTAGTCCAAACCAGGGGTGGGAAGGGCTACACCTTC. Encoded protein: CASSLVQTRGGKGYTF.

V gene TRBV2 combines with J gene TRBJ1-2; 9 nucleotides align to TRBD1. This CDR3 is built from 14 residues. Trimming took 6 bases from V and 3 from J; bases not matched to a gene: 5. CDR1 SNHLY and CDR2 FYNNEI come from the germline V gene. CDR3 nucleotides: TGTGCCAGCAGCCGGGGGGACAGGGACTATGGCTACACCTTC. Amino acid sequence: CASSRGDRDYGYTF.

This clone was observed a single time. V and J are TRBV14 and TRBJ2-1, with 10 bases aligning to TRBD2. Germline loops: CDR1 SGHDN, CDR2 FVKESK. The CDR3 is made up of 16 amino acids. The ends lost 4 bases at V and 0 bases at J; junction bases unmatched: 3. The CDR3 loop reads CASSPRTSGSYNEQFF. In nucleotides, the CDR3 is TGTGCCAGCAGCCCCAGGACTAGCGGCTCCTACAATGAGCAGTTCTTC.

This clone was seen once. The chain recombines TRBV5-1 with TRBJ2-4; TRBD1 matches at 7 bases. V gave up 2 bases and J gave up 8 bases; unmatched junction bases: 1. Germline CDR1 and CDR2: SGHRS and YFSETQ. This CDR3 has 12 residues. CDR3 sequence (DNA): TGCGCCAGCAGCTTAGACAGGGACATTCAGTACTTC. The encoded protein is CASSLDRDIQYF.

The chain uses TRBV29-1 and TRBJ2-5; the match to TRBD2 covers 14 bases. CDR3 size: 15 residues. The V and J ends lost 7 bases and 2 bases, in that order; junction bases with no gene match: 6. Germline CDR1 and CDR2: SQVTM and ANQGSEA. CDR3 loop: CSAKGLAGVQETQYF. The CDR3 DNA reads as TGCAGCGCTAAGGGACTAGCGGGAGTTCAAGAGACCCAGTACTTC.

This clone occurred once. The genes are TRBV29-1 and TRBJ2-3; TRBD2 matches 11 bases. The CDR3 spans 14 residues. Germline CDR1 is SQVTM and CDR2 is ANQGSEA. Trimming took 4 bases from V and 0 from J; bases not matched to a gene: 0. The CDR3 protein is CSVGLAGSTDTQYF. The CDR3 bases are TGCAGCGTTGGACTAGCGGGGAGCACAGATACGCAGTATTTT.

The chain carries TRBV7-6 and TRBJ2-1, with 15 bases fitting TRBD2. J was trimmed by 1 base and V by 4 bases; bases with no gene match: 5. The germline CDR1 and CDR2 sequences are SGHVS and FNYEAQ. The CDR3 loop spans 18 amino acids. The CDR3 DNA reads TGTGCCAGCAGCTACGGACTAGCGGGAGGGCCGTCCTACAATGAGCAGTTCTTC. It specifies CASSYGLAGGPSYNEQFF.

This sequence joins TRBV2 and TRBJ2-7; TRBD1 matches at 9 bases. This CDR3 contains 18 residues. The V and J ends lost 6 bases and 0 bases, in that order; junction bases with no gene match: 15. In germline, CDR1 is SNHLY, CDR2 FYNNEI. CDR3 protein: CASREAGTGLGLSYEQYF. In DNA form, the CDR3 reads TGTGCCAGCAGGGAGGCCGGGACAGGGTTGGGGCTCTCCTACGAGCAGTACTTC.

V gene TRBV2 combines with J gene TRBJ1-5, with D perhaps TRBD1 (5 bases). The CDR3 consists of 15 residues. Germline CDR1 is SNHLY and CDR2 is FYNNEI. The germline V and J ends were trimmed by 5 bases and 0 bases, with 11 bases remaining between them. CDR3 bases: TGTGCCAGCAGTTTTGAGGGGATTAGCAATCAGCCCCAGCATTTT. Amino acids: CASSFEGISNQPQHF.

This clone was seen a handful of times. V usage is TRBV6-5 and J usage is TRBJ1-5, with D tentatively TRBD1 (5 bases). CDR1 and CDR2 (germline): MNHEY, SVGAGI. V lost 5 bases to trimming and J lost 5 bases, with 10 bases between them. The CDR3 length is 13 residues. The CDR3 loop is CASSRQRDQPQHF. CDR3 nucleotides: TGTGCCAGCAGTAGACAGAGGGATCAGCCCCAGCATTTT.

V is TRBV6-4 and J is TRBJ2-3, with D possibly being TRBD2 (6 bases). The ends were cut back, 6 bases at V and 2 bases at J, with 15 bases in the middle. Per germline, CDR1 MRHNA and CDR2 SNTAGT. The CDR3 runs to 15 residues. The CDR3 coding sequence is TGTGCCAGCAGCCCTCGGGGGTATAACACAGATACGCAGTATTTT. Translation gives CASSPRGYNTDTQYF.